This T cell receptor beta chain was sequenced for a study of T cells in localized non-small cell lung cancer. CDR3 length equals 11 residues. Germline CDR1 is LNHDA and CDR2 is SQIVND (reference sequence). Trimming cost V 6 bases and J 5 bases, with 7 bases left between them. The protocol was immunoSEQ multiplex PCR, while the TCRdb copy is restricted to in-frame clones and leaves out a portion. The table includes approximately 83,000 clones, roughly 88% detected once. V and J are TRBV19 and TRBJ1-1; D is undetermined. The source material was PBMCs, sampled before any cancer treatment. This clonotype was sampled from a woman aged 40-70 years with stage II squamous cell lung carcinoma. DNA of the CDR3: TGTGCCAGTAGGGGAGAGACTGAAGCTTTCTTT. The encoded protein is CASRGETEAFF.